This paragraph reports one T cell receptor beta chain. Its target is unknown. The data are from a study of cytomegalovirus exposure and HLA in healthy donors. Study conclusions and caveats: Rates of TCR association differed by HLA locus in a later analysis, with DRB1 highest and HLA-C lowest.

A multiplex PCR was run with 60 Vbeta primers and 13 Jbeta primers. Sequencing used immunoSEQ multiplex PCR; TCRdb keeps in-frame clones, though not all of them. Here the sample spans 170,000 or so clones, around three quarters being singletons. The J segment lost 5 bases and the V segment lost 2 bases, leaving 8 bases of the junction unmatched. Germline V gene sequence: CDR1 KGHSH, CDR2 LQKENI. This CDR3 is built from 15 residues. This sequence joins TRBV18 and TRBJ2-7; 8 bases align to TRBD2. Sequences were obtained from PBMCs. The source of this sequence is a woman in her 50s in good health and CMV-seropositive. The CDR3 DNA sequence: TGTGCCAGCTCACCAGCAGCCGGGACTAGGGACGAGCAGTACTTC. Its protein is CASSPAAGTRDEQYF.